These 4 T cell receptor beta chains were all obtained from the same sample, sequenced in a study of blood T cell repertoires in COVID-19. The method was immunoSEQ multiplex PCR; TCRdb's version includes in-frame clones alone and lacks a portion of them. The sample has fewer than 200,000 clones, around 90% seen once. Sequencing was carried out using peripheral blood. These receptors came from a man in his 60s with acute or convalescent COVID-19.

V is TRBV5-1 and J is TRBJ1-1; 9 nucleotides match TRBD1. The germline gives CDR1 SGHRS, CDR2 YFSETQ. This CDR3 spans 15 amino acids. With V trimmed by 4 bases and J by 1 base, 5 bases remained unmatched. The chain's CDR3 is CASSPGTGKNTEAFF. The CDR3 nucleotides read TGCGCCAGCAGCCCGGGGACAGGGAAGAACACTGAAGCTTTCTTT.

This chain connects TRBV5-1 to TRBJ1-2, with 7 positions matching TRBD1. Germline CDR1 and CDR2: SGHRS and YFSETQ. The CDR3 is made up of 15 amino acids. The junction had 7 bases not matched to a gene; V was cut back by 3 bases and J by 2 bases. In DNA form, the CDR3 reads TGCGCCAGCAGCTGGAGCCCGGACAGGAACTATGGCTACACCTTC. Encoded protein: CASSWSPDRNYGYTF.

The chain combines TRBV19 with TRBJ1-1; 10 nucleotides align to TRBD1. Germline lookup yields CDR1 LNHDA and CDR2 SQIVND (reference sequence). After removal of 3 bases from V and 5 bases from J, the junction contained 18 bases not matched to a gene. CDR3 size: 19 residues. The CDR3 is CASSIPPRDRGPSGTEAFF. The CDR3 nucleotides are TGTGCCAGTAGTATTCCCCCGAGGGACAGGGGTCCGTCGGGGACTGAAGCTTTCTTT.

This clone was seen only a few times. The rearrangement joins TRBV20-1 to TRBJ1-3; no firm D call. The germline CDR1 and CDR2 sequences are DFQATT and SNEGSKA (reference sequence). This CDR3 is built from 12 residues. Trimming shortened V by 3 bases and J by 3 bases, and 6 bases separated the two germline ends. CDR3 region: CSASYFGNTIYF. Here the CDR3 DNA reads TGCAGTGCTAGTTACTTTGGAAACACCATATATTTT.